The 14 T cell receptor beta chains listed next were all sequenced from one sample in a study of shared clonotypes between healthy human individuals. The method was immunoSEQ multiplex PCR; TCRdb's version includes in-frame clones alone and lacks a portion of them. The sample includes around 1,900,000 clones, around 95% of them seen just once. Terminally differentiated effector memory CD45RA+ cells were excluded by CCR7 positive selection of CD45RO-negative cells. The sample consisted of naive CD8+ T cells from PBMCs. These receptors were collected from a man aged 18 to 29 in good health. Some clones in this sample may be carry-over from other donors' samples.

The chain recombines TRBV27 with TRBJ2-1; TRBD2 agrees at 15 bases. The germline V gene encodes CDR1 MNHEY and CDR2 SMNVEV (reference sequence). The CDR3 loop spans 15 amino acids. The V segment lost 5 bases and the J segment 10 bases; nucleotides outside the gene matches: 6. The CDR3 DNA sequence: TGTGCCAGCAGTCCGGGACTAGCGGGAGGTTGGGAGCAGTTCTTC. Translation: CASSPGLAGGWEQFF.

This chain connects TRBV4-1 to TRBJ2-1; D unclear. The germline V and J ends were trimmed by 0 bases and 4 bases, with 16 bases remaining between them. Germline V gene data show CDR1 as MGHRA and CDR2 as YSYEKL. The CDR3 is made up of 17 amino acids. The CDR3 sequence: CASSQDPGPTRYNEQFF. The DNA for the CDR3 is TGCGCCAGCAGCCAAGATCCCGGCCCAACGAGGTACAATGAGCAGTTCTTC.

The chain joins TRBV7-2 to TRBJ1-5; D uncertain. This CDR3 has 16 residues. V shed 0 bases and J shed 3 bases, with 12 bases lying between them. CDR1 and CDR2 from the germline V gene are SGHTA and FQGNSA. Here the CDR3 reads CASSLAHHIYNQPQHF. The CDR3 DNA is TGTGCCAGCAGCTTAGCCCACCACATCTACAATCAGCCCCAGCATTTT.

The chain is built from TRBV19 and TRBJ1-5; tentative D call: TRBD1 (5 bases). Germline-derived CDR1 and CDR2 are LNHDA and SQIVND (reference sequence). CDR3 length: 15 amino acids. The V and J ends lost 3 bases and 11 bases respectively, with 20 bases between them. This chain's CDR3 is CASSIRLDTQLAQHF. Written as DNA, the CDR3 is TGTGCCAGTAGTATTAGGTTGGACACCCAGTTAGCCCAGCATTTT.

The rearrangement links TRBV11-2 to TRBJ2-7; 10 nucleotides line up with TRBD2. The CDR3 is 16 amino acids. Per the germline V gene, CDR1 is SGHAT and CDR2 is FQNNGV. After removal of 5 bases from V and 2 bases from J, the junction contained 9 bases not matched to a gene. The chain's CDR3 is CASSVQSGRAAYEQYF. CDR3 coding DNA: TGTGCCAGCAGCGTTCAAAGCGGGAGGGCGGCCTACGAGCAGTACTTC.

A single count supports this clone. This chain connects TRBV28 to TRBJ1-4; tentative D call: TRBD1 (5 bases). The CDR3 extends over 15 amino acids. V was shortened by 3 bases and J by 7 bases, with 15 bases between the two germline ends. CDR1 MDHEN and CDR2 SYDVKM come from the germline V gene. The CDR3 coding sequence is TGTGCCAGCAGTTTTTACCCGCAGGGAGGTGAAAAACTGTTTTTT. This gives the protein CASSFYPQGGEKLFF.

The V gene is TRBV18, the J gene TRBJ2-2; 7 bases map to TRBD1. Per the germline V gene, CDR1 is KGHSH and CDR2 is LQKENI. The V gene end was trimmed by 3 bases and the J gene end by 4 bases; junction bases not matched to a gene: 8. This CDR3 spans 16 amino acids. CDR3 DNA sequence: TGTGCCAGCTCACCCAACAGGGGCCTAACCACCGGGGAGCTGTTTTTT. Translating gives CASSPNRGLTTGELFF.

The rearrangement joins TRBV29-1 to TRBJ1-3, with D possibly matching TRBD1 (5 bases). Looked up from germline, CDR1 is SQVTM and CDR2 is ANQGSEA. This CDR3 region has 12 residues. V lost 4 bases to trimming and J lost 4 bases, with 8 bases between them. The CDR3 spells CSVVQGGNTIYF. The DNA for the CDR3 is TGCAGCGTTGTGCAGGGAGGAAACACCATATATTTT.

This clone was observed once. V usage is TRBV13 and J usage is TRBJ2-7; 10 bases map to TRBD1. Losses at the gene ends were 3 bases for V and 5 bases for J; bases not matched to a gene: 10. Germline loops: CDR1 PRHDT, CDR2 FYEKMQ (reference sequence). The CDR3 is 16 amino acids. The CDR3 region is CASSLRRDRGSDEQYF. The CDR3 bases are TGTGCCAGCAGCTTGAGGCGGGACAGGGGTTCGGACGAGCAGTACTTC.

The CDR3, as DNA: TGCGCCAGCAGCCAGGCCCCAGGGGGAGACACTGAAGCTTTCTTT. Its translation: CASSQAPGGDTEAFF. The chain has TRBV4-1 and TRBJ1-1; 7 positions match TRBD1. Germline assignment: CDR1 MGHRA and CDR2 YSYEKL. With V trimmed by 3 bases and J by 3 bases, 7 bases remained unmatched. The length of the CDR3 is 15 residues.

The V gene is TRBV11-2, the J gene TRBJ1-1; possible D gene TRBD1, 5 bases. The CDR3 is 14 amino acids. Looked up from germline, CDR1 is SGHAT and CDR2 is FQNNGV. Trimming removed 4 bases at V and 4 bases at J, with 13 bases between. CDR3 region: CASSWGGMSTEAFF. Written as DNA, the CDR3 is TGTGCCAGCAGCTGGGGGGGAATGAGCACTGAAGCTTTCTTT.

V is TRBV27 and J is TRBJ2-6, with no clear D. Germline lookup yields CDR1 MNHEY and CDR2 SMNVEV (reference sequence). CDR3 length: 16 amino acids. Trimming removed 8 bases from V and 1 base from J, with 15 bases in between. CDR3 in DNA: TGTGCCAGCTGCCATTATTTAGGTTCTGGGGCCAACGTCCTGACTTTC. Protein: CASCHYLGSGANVLTF.

The chain has TRBV19 and TRBJ2-2; 11 bases are a match to TRBD2. This CDR3 spans 16 amino acids. CDR1 and CDR2 from the germline V gene are LNHDA and SQIVND (reference sequence). V trimming: 7 bases; J trimming: 5 bases; junction bases outside the gene matches: 9. CDR3 sequence (DNA): TGTGCCAGTATAACTAGCGGGAGATATGGAACCGGGGAGCTGTTTTTT. The encoded protein is CASITSGRYGTGELFF.

V gene TRBV28 combines with J gene TRBJ2-4, with a weak D call TRBD1 (6 bases). The CDR3 is made up of 15 amino acids. The germline V and J ends were trimmed by 5 bases and 1 base, with 12 bases remaining between them. Per germline, CDR1 MDHEN and CDR2 SYDVKM. CDR3 nucleotide sequence: TGTGCCAGCAGTGAGTACAGGGTTGCCAAAAACATTCAGTACTTC. Its translation is CASSEYRVAKNIQYF. Full variable domain (outside the CDR3, taken from reference TRBV28 and TRBJ2-4): DVKVTQSSRYLVKRTGEKVFLECVQDMDHENMFWYRQDPGLGLRLIYFSYDVKMKEKGDIPEGYSVSREKKERFSLILESASTNQTSMYLCASSEYRVAKNIQYFGAGTRLSVL.